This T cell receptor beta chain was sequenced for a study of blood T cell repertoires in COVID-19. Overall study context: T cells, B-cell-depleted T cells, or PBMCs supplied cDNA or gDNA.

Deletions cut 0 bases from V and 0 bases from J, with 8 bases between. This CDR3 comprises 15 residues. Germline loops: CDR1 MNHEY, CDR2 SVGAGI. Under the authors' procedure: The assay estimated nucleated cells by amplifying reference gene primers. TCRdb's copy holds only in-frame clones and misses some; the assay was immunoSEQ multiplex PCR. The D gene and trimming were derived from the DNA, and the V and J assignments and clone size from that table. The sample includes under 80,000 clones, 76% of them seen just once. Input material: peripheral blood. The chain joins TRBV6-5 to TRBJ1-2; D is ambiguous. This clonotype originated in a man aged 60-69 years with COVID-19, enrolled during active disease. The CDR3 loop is CASSYSENTNYGYTF. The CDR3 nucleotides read TGTGCCAGCAGTTACTCGGAGAATACTAACTATGGCTACACCTTC.